This T cell receptor beta chain was retrieved from a study of CD8 T cells in ankylosing spondylitis. Whole-study results and caveats: A TCR beta motif made of several highly homologous variants seemed typical of ankylosing spondylitis blood. Reported data indicate significant enrichment of disease-linked clones within matched ankylosing spondylitis synovial fluid. Before this, some motif variants had been reported in reactive arthritis synovial fluid and blood.

For this clonotype: Its antigen remains unknown.

As the method for making TCR beta libraries, quantitative 5'-RACE with molecular barcodes was used. A single record per CDR3 protein comes from TCRdb applying MiXCR to the 5' RACE reads. The repertoire holds 220,000 or so distinct CDR3 sequences, with around 18% as singletons. This TCR was sampled from a male donor with ankylosing spondylitis. Sequenced: blood, either unsorted or a sorted T cell fraction (not recorded which).

The DNA of the CDR3 is TGTGCCAGCAGTTTGATTGACAGGGTAGTAACCGGGGAGCTGTTTTTT. Translated: CASSLIDRVVTGELFF. The J gene is TRBJ2-2, the V gene TRBV12-3 or TRBV12-4; TRBD1 agrees at 7 bases. The V and J ends lost 3 bases and 5 bases, in that order; junction bases with no gene match: 9. The CDR3 totals 16 residues.